This is a list of T cell receptor beta chains from one sample in a study of blood T cell repertoires in COVID-19. Produced via immunoSEQ multiplex PCR; TCRdb's table is partial and in-frame only. The profile shows approximately 76,000 clones, approximately 80% of them singletons. Material: peripheral blood. These receptors originate from a man aged 50 or older with acute or convalescent COVID-19. CDR3s include the opening cysteine and the closing phenylalanine or tryptophan. D genes are given only for firm matches. Clone size, where shown, is once, few, many, or a class for clones that have expanded.

clone_size: -
v_call: TRBV9
j_call: TRBJ2-7
cdr3_length: 17
d_call: -
cdr3_aa: CASSTPLDGSPPYEQYF
cdr3_nt: TGTGCCAGTTCGACGCCCTTAGACGGGAGTCCTCCCTACGAGCAGTACTTC

clone_size: once
v_call: TRBV14
j_call: TRBJ1-1
cdr3_length: 14
d_call: -
cdr3_aa: CASRRAQGYSEAFF
cdr3_nt: TGTGCCAGCAGACGAGCACAGGGCTATAGTGAAGCTTTCTTT

clone_size: -
v_call: TRBV6-5
j_call: TRBJ1-1
cdr3_length: 15
d_call: -
cdr3_aa: CASSYSAGMATEAFF
cdr3_nt: TGTGCCAGCAGTTACTCGGCAGGGATGGCCACTGAAGCTTTCTTT

clone_size: -
v_call: TRBV6-5
j_call: TRBJ1-1
cdr3_length: 13
d_call: -
cdr3_aa: CASRQTHLYEAFF
cdr3_nt: TGTGCCAGCAGACAGACGCACCTCTACGAAGCTTTCTTT

clone_size: -
v_call: TRBV4-3
j_call: TRBJ2-2
cdr3_length: 15
d_call: -
cdr3_aa: CASSQGVSGTGELFF
cdr3_nt: TGCGCCAGCAGCCAAGGGGTTAGCGGAACCGGGGAGCTGTTTTTT

clone_size: -
v_call: TRBV10-1
j_call: TRBJ2-7
cdr3_length: 15
d_call: TRBD2
cdr3_aa: CASSNSSGRVYEQYF
cdr3_nt: TGCGCCAGCAGTAACTCTAGCGGGAGAGTCTACGAGCAGTACTTC

clone_size: -
v_call: TRBV6-5
j_call: TRBJ1-5
cdr3_length: 15
d_call: TRBD1
cdr3_aa: CASSSGTGGNQPQHF
cdr3_nt: TGTGCCAGCAGTTCCGGGACAGGGGGCAATCAGCCCCAGCATTTT

clone_size: -
v_call: TRBV18
j_call: TRBJ1-2
cdr3_length: 14
d_call: -
cdr3_aa: CASSPRDKNYGYTF
cdr3_nt: TGTGCCAGCTCACCACGGGACAAGAACTATGGCTACACCTTC

clone_size: -
v_call: TRBV27
j_call: TRBJ1-3
cdr3_length: 13
d_call: -
cdr3_aa: CASRREPGNTIYF
cdr3_nt: TGTGCCAGCAGAAGGGAGCCTGGAAACACCATATATTTT

clone_size: -
v_call: TRBV10-3
j_call: TRBJ1-6
cdr3_length: 15
d_call: TRBD1
cdr3_aa: CAISEQGQGNSPLHF
cdr3_nt: TGTGCCATCAGTGAGCAGGGACAGGGTAATTCACCCCTCCACTTT

clone_size: once
v_call: TRBV6-5
j_call: TRBJ1-1
cdr3_length: 14
d_call: -
cdr3_aa: CASSYGRGRYEAFF
cdr3_nt: TGTGCCAGCAGTTACGGTAGGGGCCGATATGAAGCTTTCTTT

clone_size: -
v_call: TRBV27
j_call: TRBJ1-1
cdr3_length: 13
d_call: TRBD1
cdr3_aa: CASSQGADTEAFF
cdr3_nt: TGTGCCAGCAGTCAGGGGGCTGACACTGAAGCTTTCTTT

clone_size: -
v_call: TRBV30
j_call: TRBJ1-6
cdr3_length: 14
d_call: -
cdr3_aa: CAWSMQTYNSPLHF
cdr3_nt: TGTGCCTGGTCCATGCAGACTTATAATTCACCCCTCCACTTT

clone_size: -
v_call: TRBV4-1
j_call: TRBJ2-2
cdr3_length: 14
d_call: -
cdr3_aa: CASSQVGGTGELFF
cdr3_nt: TGCGCCAGCAGCCAAGTGGGGGGCACCGGGGAGCTGTTTTTT

clone_size: -
v_call: TRBV11-3
j_call: TRBJ2-5
cdr3_length: 16
d_call: -
cdr3_aa: CASSPPGHWYQETQYF
cdr3_nt: TGTGCCAGCAGCCCCCCGGGACACTGGTACCAAGAGACCCAGTACTTC

clone_size: -
v_call: TRBV5-1
j_call: TRBJ2-3
cdr3_length: 15
d_call: -
cdr3_aa: CASSLNLVESDTQYF
cdr3_nt: TGCGCCAGCAGCTTGAATCTAGTGGAGTCAGATACGCAGTATTTT

clone_size: -
v_call: TRBV24-1
j_call: TRBJ2-3
cdr3_length: 14
d_call: -
cdr3_aa: CATSDARSTDTQYF
cdr3_nt: TGTGCCACCAGTGATGCGCGTAGCACAGATACGCAGTATTTT

clone_size: once
v_call: TRBV29-1
j_call: TRBJ2-6
cdr3_length: 13
d_call: -
cdr3_aa: CSAGVTGANVLTF
cdr3_nt: TGCAGCGCAGGGGTAACCGGGGCCAACGTCCTGACTTTC

clone_size: -
v_call: TRBV19
j_call: TRBJ1-2
cdr3_length: 16
d_call: TRBD1
cdr3_aa: CASTPIHGGGNYGYTF
cdr3_nt: TGTGCCAGTACCCCAATACACGGAGGGGGCAACTATGGCTACACCTTC

clone_size: -
v_call: TRBV7-2
j_call: TRBJ1-5
cdr3_length: 15
d_call: TRBD1
cdr3_aa: CASSPEGAAFQPQHF
cdr3_nt: TGTGCCAGCAGCCCAGAGGGGGCCGCCTTCCAGCCCCAGCATTTT

clone_size: -
v_call: TRBV6-5
j_call: TRBJ1-4
cdr3_length: 14
d_call: TRBD1
cdr3_aa: CASSRRDSNEKLFF
cdr3_nt: TGTGCCAGCAGTCGCCGGGACAGTAATGAAAAACTGTTTTTT

clone_size: -
v_call: TRBV12-3/TRBV12-4
j_call: TRBJ2-1
cdr3_length: 12
d_call: -
cdr3_aa: CASSSGNGGQFF
cdr3_nt: TGTGCCAGCAGTAGCGGCAACGGCGGGCAGTTCTTC

clone_size: -
v_call: TRBV6-5
j_call: TRBJ1-1
cdr3_length: 14
d_call: -
cdr3_aa: CASSTFAGGTEAFF
cdr3_nt: TGTGCCAGCAGTACCTTCGCCGGGGGCACTGAAGCTTTCTTT

clone_size: -
v_call: TRBV5-1
j_call: TRBJ2-7
cdr3_length: 14
d_call: -
cdr3_aa: CASSLVGGAYEQYF
cdr3_nt: TGCGCCAGCAGCTTGGTTGGAGGAGCCTACGAGCAGTACTTC

clone_size: -
v_call: TRBV7-3
j_call: TRBJ2-3
cdr3_length: 14
d_call: TRBD2
cdr3_aa: CASSLTSASDTQYF
cdr3_nt: TGTGCCAGCAGCCTTACTAGCGCTTCAGATACGCAGTATTTT

clone_size: once
v_call: TRBV18
j_call: TRBJ1-3
cdr3_length: 18
d_call: TRBD1
cdr3_aa: CASSPGDRGPGGGNTIYF
cdr3_nt: TGTGCCAGCTCACCAGGGGACAGGGGGCCAGGAGGCGGAAACACCATATATTTT

clone_size: -
v_call: TRBV9
j_call: TRBJ1-6
cdr3_length: 14
d_call: TRBD1
cdr3_aa: CASSVGQGNSPLHF
cdr3_nt: TGTGCCAGCAGCGTAGGACAGGGGAATTCACCCCTCCACTTT

clone_size: -
v_call: TRBV5-1
j_call: TRBJ2-3
cdr3_length: 13
d_call: -
cdr3_aa: CASGGTSTDTQYF
cdr3_nt: TGCGCCAGCGGCGGTACAAGCACAGATACGCAGTATTTT

clone_size: -
v_call: TRBV7-2
j_call: TRBJ1-6
cdr3_length: 14
d_call: -
cdr3_aa: CASSGGMLISPLHF
cdr3_nt: TGTGCCAGCAGCGGCGGAATGCTGATTTCACCCCTCCACTTT

clone_size: -
v_call: TRBV19
j_call: TRBJ2-1
cdr3_length: 16
d_call: TRBD2
cdr3_aa: CASRGLAGDVTNEQFF
cdr3_nt: TGTGCCAGTAGGGGACTAGCGGGAGATGTAACCAATGAGCAGTTCTTC

clone_size: -
v_call: TRBV5-4
j_call: TRBJ2-5
cdr3_length: 15
d_call: TRBD1
cdr3_aa: CASSTGQGLGETQYF
cdr3_nt: TGTGCCAGCAGCACGGGACAGGGCCTAGGTGAGACCCAGTACTTC

clone_size: -
v_call: TRBV10-3
j_call: TRBJ2-2
cdr3_length: 14
d_call: -
cdr3_aa: CAIGAGQNTGELFF
cdr3_nt: TGTGCCATCGGTGCGGGACAAAACACCGGGGAGCTGTTTTTT